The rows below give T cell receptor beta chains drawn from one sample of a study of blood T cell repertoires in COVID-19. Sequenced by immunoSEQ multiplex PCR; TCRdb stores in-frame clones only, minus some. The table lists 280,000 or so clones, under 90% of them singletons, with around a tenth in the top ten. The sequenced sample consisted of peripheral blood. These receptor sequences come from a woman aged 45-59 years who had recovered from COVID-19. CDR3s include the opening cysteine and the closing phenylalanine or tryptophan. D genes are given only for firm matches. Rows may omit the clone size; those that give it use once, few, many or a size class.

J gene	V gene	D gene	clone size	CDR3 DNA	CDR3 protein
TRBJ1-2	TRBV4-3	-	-	TGCGCCAGCAGCCAAGGTTCCGGGACTCTACCTTATGGCTACACCTTC	CASSQGSGTLPYGYTF
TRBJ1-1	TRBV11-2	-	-	TGTGCCAGCAGCTTTCAGGGTGGCACTGAAGCTTTCTTT	CASSFQGGTEAFF
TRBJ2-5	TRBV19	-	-	TGTGCCAGTAGTCCCTGGGGGGTCGAGGAGACCCAGTACTTC	CASSPWGVEETQYF
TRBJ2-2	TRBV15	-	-	TGTGCCACCAGCAGGCGACCAGTTGCGGCCGGGGAGCTGTTTTTT	CATSRRPVAAGELFF
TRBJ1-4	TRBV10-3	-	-	TGTGCCACCCTAGGTGCAACTAATGAAAAACTGTTTTTT	CATLGATNEKLFF
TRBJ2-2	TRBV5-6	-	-	TGTGCCAGCAGCTTGCCGGCCGGGGAGCTGTTTTTT	CASSLPAGELFF
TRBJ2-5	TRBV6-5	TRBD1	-	TGTGCCAGCAGGATGACAGGGAGTGAGACCCAGTACTTC	CASRMTGSETQYF
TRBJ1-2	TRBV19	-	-	TGTGCCAGTATGCGAGGCCAAGGTGGCTACACCTTC	CASMRGQGGYTF
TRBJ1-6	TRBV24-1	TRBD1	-	TGTGCCACCCAGGACAGGTTTAATTCACCCCTCCACTTT	CATQDRFNSPLHF
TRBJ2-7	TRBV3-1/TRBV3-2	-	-	TGTGCCAGCAGCCCCGGCGACTCCACAACCTACGAGCAGTACTTC	CASSPGDSTTYEQYF
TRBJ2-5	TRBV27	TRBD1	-	TGTGCCAGCAGTTTCCAGACAGGGGGCCAATTTTTAGAGACCCAGTACTTC	CASSFQTGGQFLETQYF
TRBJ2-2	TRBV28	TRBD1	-	TGTGCCAGCCCCCCCTCGGGACAGGGTAACGCCGGGGAGCTGTTTTTT	CASPPSGQGNAGELFF
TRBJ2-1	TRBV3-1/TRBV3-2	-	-	TGTGCCAGCAGCCAAGCCCATGGGGGGAGCGGCCCCTACAATGAGCAGTTCTTC	CASSQAHGGSGPYNEQFF
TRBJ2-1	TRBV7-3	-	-	TGTGCCAGCAGCTTAAGCGGTGGATACAATGAGCAGTTCTTC	CASSLSGGYNEQFF
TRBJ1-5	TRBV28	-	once	TGTGCCAGCAGGCCGAGTAGCAATCAGCCCCAGCATTTT	CASRPSSNQPQHF
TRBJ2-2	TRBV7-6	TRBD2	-	TGTGCCAGCAGCTTAGCGCGGCTAGCGGATAACACCGGGGAGCTGTTTTTT	CASSLARLADNTGELFF
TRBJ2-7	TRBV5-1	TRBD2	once	TGCGCCAGCGGCCTAGCGGGGGGAGTCTCCTACGAGCAGTACTTC	CASGLAGGVSYEQYF
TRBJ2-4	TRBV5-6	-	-	TGTGCCAGCAGCTTGGGGGGGACTGAAAACATTCAGTACTTC	CASSLGGTENIQYF
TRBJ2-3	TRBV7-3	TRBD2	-	TGTGCCAGCAGCTCAGGACTAGGGACTAGCACAGATACGCAGTATTTT	CASSSGLGTSTDTQYF
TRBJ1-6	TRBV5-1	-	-	TGCGCCAGCAGCTTGTCTGGACAGAGTAATTCACCCCTCCACTTT	CASSLSGQSNSPLHF
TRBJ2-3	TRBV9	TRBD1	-	TGTGCCAGCAGCGTGACAGGGGGCATGAGTCTGCAGGGTACGCAGTATTTT	CASSVTGGMSLQGTQYF
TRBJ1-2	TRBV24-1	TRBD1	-	TGTGCCGCCGGGACAGGGGGCTCAAACGATGGCTACACCTTC	CAAGTGGSNDGYTF
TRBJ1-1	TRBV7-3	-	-	TGTGCCAGCAGCCCCCAAGGGAGTACCACTGAAGCTTTCTTT	CASSPQGSTTEAFF
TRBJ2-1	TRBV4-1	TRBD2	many	TGCGCCAGCAGCCACCCGGGACTAGCTCACAATGAGCAGTTCTTC	CASSHPGLAHNEQFF
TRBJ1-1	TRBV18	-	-	TGTGCCAGCTCTCCCGGACTAGTTAGGACTGAAGCTTTCTTT	CASSPGLVRTEAFF
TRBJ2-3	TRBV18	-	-	TGTGCCAGCTCACCCACAGGGAGCACAGATACGCAGTATTTT	CASSPTGSTDTQYF
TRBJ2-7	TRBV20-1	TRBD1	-	TGCAGTGCTAGTTCTCCGGGACAGGATCTAGCCTACGAGCAGTACTTC	CSASSPGQDLAYEQYF
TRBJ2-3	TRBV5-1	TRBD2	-	TGCGCCAGCAGCGCCGGACTAGCGGGGGCCACAGATACGCAGTATTTT	CASSAGLAGATDTQYF
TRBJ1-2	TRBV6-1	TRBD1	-	TGTGCCAGCAGTGAAGAAGACAGGGGCTATGGCTACACCTTC	CASSEEDRGYGYTF
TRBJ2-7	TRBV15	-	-	TGTGCCACCAGCAGTTTTACTACCTCCTACGAGCAGTACTTC	CATSSFTTSYEQYF
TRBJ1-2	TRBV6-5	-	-	TGTGCCAGCAGGCTAGCCGGCAGGTCCGGGGGCTACACCTTC	CASRLAGRSGGYTF
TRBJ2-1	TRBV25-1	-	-	TGTGCCAGCAGTGAGGGGTTGATCGGGGGAAATGAGCAGTTCTTC	CASSEGLIGGNEQFF
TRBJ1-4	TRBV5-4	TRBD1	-	TGTGCCAGCAGCTTGATGGGACAGGGAGGCGAAAAACTGTTTTTT	CASSLMGQGGEKLFF
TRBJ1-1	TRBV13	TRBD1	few	TGTGCCAGCAGCTTGGACAGGGGGCGCACTGAAGCTTTCTTT	CASSLDRGRTEAFF
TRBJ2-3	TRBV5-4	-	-	TGTGCCAGCAGCTTGGGGGGGGGCCCTAGCACAGATACGCAGTATTTT	CASSLGGGPSTDTQYF
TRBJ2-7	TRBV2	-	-	TGTGCCAGCAGTGCCACCTCGGGGGAACTCTACGAGCAGTACTTC	CASSATSGELYEQYF
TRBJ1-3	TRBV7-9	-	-	TGTGCCAGCAGCCCGCGGGGGGTTAGTGGAAACACCATATATTTT	CASSPRGVSGNTIYF
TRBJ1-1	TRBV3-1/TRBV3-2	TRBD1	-	TGTGCCAGCGGGTCAGGGGGCAAGTTCACTGAAGCTTTCTTT	CASGSGGKFTEAFF
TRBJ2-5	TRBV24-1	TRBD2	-	TGTGCCACCAGATCTAGCGGGAGAGGAGAGACCCAGTACTTC	CATRSSGRGETQYF
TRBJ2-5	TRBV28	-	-	TGTGCCAGCAGTTCCAACCGGGAGACCCAGTACTTC	CASSSNRETQYF
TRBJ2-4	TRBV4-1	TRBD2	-	TGCGCCAGCAGCCAGCGTCAAGGGGGACTAGCGGCCAAAAACATTCAGTACTTC	CASSQRQGGLAAKNIQYF
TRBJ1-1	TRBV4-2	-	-	TGTGCCAGCCGGAGGGGGGAGGGGATCAACACTGAAGCTTTCTTT	CASRRGEGINTEAFF
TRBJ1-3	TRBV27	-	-	TGTGCCAGCAGCCTTCCCGGAAACACCATATATTTT	CASSLPGNTIYF
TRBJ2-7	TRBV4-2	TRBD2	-	TGTGCCAGCAGCCCGGGGACTAGCGGCCTATATGGGTTGTACGAGCAGTACTTC	CASSPGTSGLYGLYEQYF
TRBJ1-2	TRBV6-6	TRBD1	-	TGTGCCAGCAGCCCTGCCGGGACAGTTAACTATGGCTACACCTTC	CASSPAGTVNYGYTF
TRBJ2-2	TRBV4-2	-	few	TGTGCCAGCAGCCAGACATTGGGACTTGGTGGGGAGGGGGAGCTGTTTTTT	CASSQTLGLGGEGELFF
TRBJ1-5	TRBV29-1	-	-	TGCAGCGTTGCCGAGGATAGCAATCAGCCCCAGCATTTT	CSVAEDSNQPQHF
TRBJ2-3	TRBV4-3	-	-	TGCGCCAGCAGCCAAGGACTCGAGGATACGCAGTATTTT	CASSQGLEDTQYF
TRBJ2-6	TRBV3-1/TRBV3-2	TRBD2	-	TGTGCCAGCAGCCACCTAGCGGGAGTCTCTGGGGCCAACGTCCTGACTTTC	CASSHLAGVSGANVLTF
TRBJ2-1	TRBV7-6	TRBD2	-	TGTGCCAGCAGCTTAATTCGGAGCGGGGGGGCCGGTGAGCAGTTCTTC	CASSLIRSGGAGEQFF
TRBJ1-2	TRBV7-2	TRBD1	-	TGTGCCAGCAGCTTAGCCGGGACAGGGGTGGTCTATGGCTACACCTTC	CASSLAGTGVVYGYTF
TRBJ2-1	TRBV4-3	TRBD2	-	TGCGCCAGCAGCCAAGAAAGAGTGACGGGAGGGCAAAATGAGCAGTTCTTC	CASSQERVTGGQNEQFF
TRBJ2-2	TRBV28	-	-	TGTGCCAGCAGTTGGGGGGACACCGGGGAGCTGTTTTTT	CASSWGDTGELFF
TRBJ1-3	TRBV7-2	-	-	TGTGCCAGCAGCGTAGCTCGGGGAAACACCATATATTTT	CASSVARGNTIYF
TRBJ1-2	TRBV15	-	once	TGTGCCACCAGCAGAGGGTTACAGGTCTATGGCTACACCTTC	CATSRGLQVYGYTF